These 31 T cell receptor beta chains originate from one sample sequenced in a study of blood T cell repertoires in COVID-19. This table comes from immunoSEQ multiplex PCR, and its TCRdb copy is limited to in-frame clones, with some not included. Of around 100,000 clones in the sample, around four fifths were seen once. The sequenced sample consisted of peripheral blood. The receptors shown here come from a woman between 65 and 79 years old with acute or convalescent COVID-19.

This chain connects TRBV5-1 to TRBJ2-1; TRBD2 agrees at 16 bases. V dropped 4 bases and J dropped 7; count of bases not matched to a gene: 5. The CDR3 is made up of 16 amino acids. CDR1 SGHRS and CDR2 YFSETQ come from the germline V gene. The DNA for the CDR3 is TGCGCCAGCAGCGCCGGGACTAGCGGGGGGGTAAATGAGCAGTTCTTC. Protein: CASSAGTSGGVNEQFF.

The chain uses TRBV9 and TRBJ1-5; D is undetermined. The length of the CDR3 is 14 residues. V lost 3 bases, J lost 0 bases, and 7 bases lay in between. Germline V gives CDR1 SGDLS, CDR2 YYNGEE. CDR3 protein: CASSERDSNQPQHF. As DNA, the CDR3 is TGTGCCAGCAGCGAACGGGATAGCAATCAGCCCCAGCATTTT.

The chain is built from TRBV30 and TRBJ2-7, with TRBD1 as a possible D gene (5 bases). The CDR3 loop spans 12 amino acids. CDR1 and CDR2 from the germline V gene are GTSNPN and SVGIG (reference sequence). Trimming removed 5 bases from V and 3 bases from J, with 11 bases in between. This CDR3 is CAWSQGSYEQYV. The CDR3 DNA reads as TGTGCCTGGTCTCAGGGCAGCTACGAGCAGTACGTC.

V gene TRBV9 combines with J gene TRBJ1-4; D possibly corresponds to TRBD1 (5 bases). The CDR3 spans 15 residues. V lost 0 bases, J lost 4 bases, and 10 bases lay in between. The germline gives CDR1 SGDLS, CDR2 YYNGEE. The CDR3 DNA reads as TGTGCCAGCAGCGTAGCGGCAGGGTTTAATGAAAAACTGTTTTTT. Its protein is CASSVAAGFNEKLFF.

In DNA form, the CDR3 reads TGCGCCAGCAGCCAAGGAACCATTAGAAGGGACAGGGCAAACGAGCAGTACTTC. This codes for CASSQGTIRRDRANEQYF. The chain carries TRBV4-1 and TRBJ2-7; 9 bases line up with TRBD1. This CDR3 comprises 18 residues. V lost 1 base, J lost 5 bases, and 15 bases stayed unmatched. In germline, CDR1 is MGHRA, CDR2 YSYEKL.

The chain uses TRBV18 and TRBJ2-3, with 10 bases that match TRBD1. In germline, CDR1 is KGHSH, CDR2 LQKENI. The CDR3 extends over 17 amino acids. V trimming: 3 bases; J trimming: 2 bases; junction bases outside the gene matches: 8. CDR3 protein: CASSPLPGQGSTDTQYF. For the CDR3, the DNA is TGTGCCAGCTCACCGCTACCGGGACAGGGGTCCACAGATACGCAGTATTTT.

The chain uses TRBV18 and TRBJ2-3; 7 nucleotides match TRBD2. Trimming removed 3 bases from V and 2 bases from J; junction bases left unmatched: 11. Germline lookup yields CDR1 KGHSH and CDR2 LQKENI. This CDR3 spans 17 amino acids. CDR3 in amino acids: CASSPRVERDHTDTQYF. CDR3 DNA: TGTGCCAGCTCACCTAGGGTGGAGCGGGACCACACAGATACGCAGTATTTT.

The V call is TRBV3-1 (or the pseudogene TRBV3-2), the J call TRBJ1-2, with D maybe TRBD1 (5 bases). The CDR3 has 15 amino acids. CDR1 is LGHDT, CDR2 YNNKEL, per germline (reference sequence). Trimming stripped 1 base from V and 4 bases from J, with 13 bases between. The CDR3 here is CASSQGPPGGYGYTF. The DNA of the CDR3 is TGTGCCAGCAGCCAAGGTCCTCCGGGGGGCTATGGCTACACCTTC.

In this sample, this clone turned up a few times. The chain links TRBV10-3 to TRBJ1-6, with 7 bases that match TRBD1. This CDR3 region has 19 residues. V gave up 3 bases and J gave up 8 bases; unmatched junction bases: 19. Germline-derived CDR1 and CDR2 are ENHRY and SYGVKD. The CDR3, as DNA: TGTGCCATCAGTGAATACAGGGGTGGTAGTACGTTATTTGATTCACCCCTCCACTTT. It encodes CAISEYRGGSTLFDSPLHF.

This rearrangement joins TRBV15 to TRBJ2-2; TRBD2 matches at 7 bases. Looked up from germline, CDR1 is LNHNV and CDR2 is YYDKDF (reference sequence). Trimming took 4 bases from V and 5 from J; bases not matched to a gene: 4. The CDR3 runs to 14 residues. DNA for the CDR3: TGTGCCACCAGCATGGTGGGAGGGACCGGGGAGCTGTTTTTT. Translating gives CATSMVGGTGELFF.

The chain links TRBV5-1 to TRBJ1-2, with D uncertain. CDR3 length: 13 residues. V dropped 0 bases and J dropped 4 bases, with 7 bases sitting between them. CDR1 is SGHRS, CDR2 YFSETQ, per germline. The CDR3 loop is CASSLAAGYGYTF. The CDR3 DNA reads as TGCGCCAGCAGCTTGGCCGCCGGCTATGGCTACACCTTC.

As DNA, the CDR3 is TGTGCCAGCAGCCTTACCGGAGTCTACGAGCAGTACTTC. Translated, it gives CASSLTGVYEQYF. The V gene is TRBV2, the J gene TRBJ2-7; D uncertain. V lost 6 bases and J 3 bases, leaving 12 bases between the germline ends. This CDR3 is built from 13 residues. Germline CDR1 reads SNHLY; CDR2 reads FYNNEI.

CDR3 sequence reads: CASRFTGTGGGGELFF. The CDR3 nucleotides read TGCGCCAGCAGATTTACCGGGACAGGGGGCGGAGGGGAGCTGTTTTTT. The chain recombines TRBV5-1 with TRBJ2-2; 12 positions agree with TRBD1. Germline values: CDR1 SGHRS, CDR2 YFSETQ. Losses at the gene ends were 5 bases for V and 8 bases for J; bases not matched to a gene: 10. This CDR3 is built from 16 residues.

The rearrangement joins TRBV7-3 to TRBJ2-3, with TRBD2 matching over 10 bases. The germline CDR1 and CDR2 sequences are SGHTA and FQGTGA. The CDR3 covers 15 residues. Trimming cost V 5 bases and J 2 bases; bases outside gene matches: 4. CDR3 protein: CASSPGTSVTDTQYF. The CDR3 DNA reads as TGTGCCAGCAGCCCCGGGACTAGCGTCACAGATACGCAGTATTTT.

The chain carries TRBV3-1 (or the pseudogene TRBV3-2) and TRBJ2-5, with TRBD2 identical over 7 bases. This CDR3 spans 15 amino acids. The V gene end was trimmed by 2 bases and the J gene end by 5 bases; junction bases not matched to a gene: 8. Germline CDR1 is LGHDT and CDR2 is YNNKEL (reference sequence). CDR3 in amino acids: CASSQRGGGSETQYF. The CDR3 DNA is TGTGCCAGCAGCCAAAGAGGTGGCGGGAGCGAGACCCAGTACTTC.

This clone was seen more than once but under ten times. CDR3 coding DNA: TGTGCCAGCACCTCCTCTGGCACCTACAATGAGCAGTTCTTC. Translating gives CASTSSGTYNEQFF. The chain combines TRBV7-2 with TRBJ2-1; no firm D call. The CDR3 covers 14 residues. Germline V lookup: CDR1 SGHTA, CDR2 FQGNSA. Trimming shortened V by 7 bases and J by 2 bases, and 12 bases separated the two germline ends. Filled out from reference TRBV7-2 and TRBJ2-1, the complete variable domain reads GAGVSQSPSNKVTEKGKDVELRCDPISGHTALYWYRQSLGQGLEFLIYFQGNSAPDKSGLPSDRFSAERTGGSVSTLTIQRTQQEDSAVYLCASTSSGTYNEQFFGPGTRLTVL.

This clone is a singleton in its sample. This sequence joins TRBV6-5 and TRBJ2-7, with 8 bases fitting TRBD1. Trimming took 7 bases from V and 0 from J; bases not matched to a gene: 5. This CDR3 has 14 amino acids. Germline V lookup: CDR1 MNHEY, CDR2 SVGAGI. CDR3 loop: CASKTGAVSYEQYF. DNA for the CDR3: TGTGCCAGCAAGACAGGGGCCGTCTCCTACGAGCAGTACTTC.

V gene TRBV18 combines with J gene TRBJ1-2, with TRBD1 matching 8 bases. Germline assignment: CDR1 KGHSH and CDR2 LQKENI. This CDR3 region has 16 residues. Trimming cost V 2 bases and J 3 bases; bases outside gene matches: 8. Here the CDR3 reads CASSPILKQGDYGYTF. CDR3 DNA: TGTGCCAGCTCACCAATACTGAAACAGGGGGACTATGGCTACACCTTC.

This rearrangement joins TRBV4-1 to TRBJ1-5; D not resolved. Germline values: CDR1 MGHRA, CDR2 YSYEKL. The CDR3 totals 17 residues. Trimming took 0 bases from V and 2 from J, leaving 14 bases between them. The CDR3 DNA reads TGCGCCAGCAGCCAAGATACGGGGTTTGGGGGCAATCAGCCCCAGCATTTT. It yields the protein CASSQDTGFGGNQPQHF.

CDR3 sequence: CSGGQVAPNEKLFF. CDR3 nucleotide sequence: TGCAGCGGTGGACAGGTAGCTCCTAATGAAAAACTGTTTTTT. This sequence joins TRBV29-1 and TRBJ1-4; TRBD1 matches at 7 bases. The germline CDR1 and CDR2 sequences are SQVTM and ANQGSEA. The CDR3 runs to 14 residues. J was trimmed by 3 bases and V by 7 bases; bases with no gene match: 8.

The chain links TRBV28 to TRBJ1-4, with 9 bases that match TRBD1. The CDR3 loop spans 15 amino acids. In germline, CDR1 is MDHEN, CDR2 SYDVKM. J was trimmed by 5 bases and V by 5 bases; bases with no gene match: 6. In nucleotides, the CDR3 is TGTGCCAGCAGTCTGACAGGGGGGTCGAATGAAAAACTGTTTTTT. Encoded protein: CASSLTGGSNEKLFF. Full variable domain (remainder filled in from reference TRBV28 and TRBJ1-4): DVKVTQSSRYLVKRTGEKVFLECVQDMDHENMFWYRQDPGLGLRLIYFSYDVKMKEKGDIPEGYSVSREKKERFSLILESASTNQTSMYLCASSLTGGSNEKLFFGSGTQLSVL.

The V gene is TRBV11-2, the J gene TRBJ2-7; D gene ambiguous. V was clipped by 5 bases and J by 1 base, with 15 bases between them. The CDR3 totals 15 residues. Germline CDR1 is SGHAT and CDR2 is FQNNGV. The CDR3 is CASSQSRVESYEQYF. CDR3 coding DNA: TGTGCCAGCAGCCAATCACGGGTGGAATCCTACGAGCAGTACTTC.

The chain couples TRBV7-2 to TRBJ1-1, with 7 nucleotides matching TRBD1. V was pared by 0 bases and J by 0 bases, with 4 bases of the junction left unmatched. CDR3 length: 16 residues. Germline V CDR1 and CDR2: SGHTA, FQGNSA. This CDR3 reads CASSLARTGMNTEAFF. CDR3 bases: TGTGCCAGCAGCTTAGCGAGGACAGGAATGAACACTGAAGCTTTCTTT.

The chain couples TRBV5-1 to TRBJ2-3; TRBD2 aligns across 10 bases. CDR1 and CDR2 from the germline V gene are SGHRS and YFSETQ. This CDR3 comprises 16 residues. Trimming removed 4 bases from V and 4 bases from J; junction bases left unmatched: 9. The CDR3 spells CASSPRSGGAADTQYF. CDR3 DNA sequence: TGCGCCAGCAGCCCGAGGAGCGGGGGGGCCGCAGATACGCAGTATTTT. The full variable domain, with the rest looked up from reference TRBV5-1 and TRBJ2-3, is KAGVTQTPRYLIKTRGQQVTLSCSPISGHRSVSWYQQTPGQGLQFLFEYFSETQRNKGNFPGRFSGRQFSNSRSEMNVSTLELGDSALYLCASSPRSGGAADTQYFGPGTRLTVL.

This clone showed up just a few times. The chain uses TRBV5-4 and TRBJ2-1; 12 bases fit TRBD2. In germline, CDR1 is SGHNT, CDR2 YYREEE (reference sequence). There are 14 residues in the CDR3. J lost 7 bases, V lost 6 bases, and 5 bases had no gene match. The CDR3 region has the DNA TGTGCCAGCACCCCTAGCGGGGGGGAGAATGAGCAGTTCTTC. Its protein product is CASTPSGGENEQFF.

The V and J genes are TRBV10-3 and TRBJ1-2, with D possibly TRBD1 on 5 matching bases. There are 14 residues in the CDR3. From germline, CDR1 is ENHRY and CDR2 SYGVKD. The V end was cut by 4 bases, the J end by 5 bases, with 14 bases between. CDR3 nucleotides: TGTGCCATCAGTGGGGGCAGTCAAGATTATGGCTACACCTTC. Amino acid sequence: CAISGGSQDYGYTF.

The rearrangement links TRBV12-3 or TRBV12-4 to TRBJ2-7, with TRBD1 as a possible D gene (6 bases). The CDR3 runs 13 residues. V lost 4 bases, J lost 3 bases, and 10 bases lay in between. The CDR3 DNA sequence: TGTGCCAGCAGTTCACAGGGTGACTACGAGCAGTACGTC. It is translated as CASSSQGDYEQYV.

The table lists this clone with a few counts. The CDR3 here is CASSEGGNQPQHF. The CDR3 DNA follows: TGTGCCAGCAGTGAAGGGGGTAATCAGCCCCAGCATTTT. The gene calls are TRBV28 and TRBJ1-5; tentative D call: TRBD1 (6 bases). The CDR3 spans 13 residues. Trimming left V 5 bases short and J 4 bases short, with 9 bases between. Germline V gene data show CDR1 as MDHEN and CDR2 as SYDVKM.

This chain joins TRBV2 and TRBJ1-1; no definite D call. CDR1 and CDR2 (germline): SNHLY, FYNNEI. Trimming removed 7 bases at V and 3 bases at J, with 12 bases between. This CDR3 spans 13 amino acids. In nucleotides, the CDR3 is TGTGCCAGCATCGGGGTCCGGGACACTGAAGCTTTCTTT. Protein product: CASIGVRDTEAFF.

V gene TRBV4-1 combines with J gene TRBJ1-3; maybe TRBD1 (6 bases). The CDR3 is 16 residues long. The V end lost 1 base, the J end lost 0 bases, and 10 bases lay between the germline ends. Looked up from germline, CDR1 is MGHRA and CDR2 is YSYEKL. In nucleotides, the CDR3 is TGCGCCAGCAGCCAAGGACAGGCGTACTCTGGAAACACCATATATTTT. Translating gives CASSQGQAYSGNTIYF.

The rearrangement uses TRBV19 and TRBJ1-1, with D tentatively TRBD1 (5 bases). V was shortened by 0 bases and J by 6 bases, with 11 bases between the two germline ends. The CDR3 consists of 14 residues. Germline V gives CDR1 LNHDA, CDR2 SQIVND (reference sequence). The CDR3 DNA reads as TGTGCCAGTAGTATAGACCAGGGATGGGCTGAAGCTTTCTTT. It specifies CASSIDQGWAEAFF.